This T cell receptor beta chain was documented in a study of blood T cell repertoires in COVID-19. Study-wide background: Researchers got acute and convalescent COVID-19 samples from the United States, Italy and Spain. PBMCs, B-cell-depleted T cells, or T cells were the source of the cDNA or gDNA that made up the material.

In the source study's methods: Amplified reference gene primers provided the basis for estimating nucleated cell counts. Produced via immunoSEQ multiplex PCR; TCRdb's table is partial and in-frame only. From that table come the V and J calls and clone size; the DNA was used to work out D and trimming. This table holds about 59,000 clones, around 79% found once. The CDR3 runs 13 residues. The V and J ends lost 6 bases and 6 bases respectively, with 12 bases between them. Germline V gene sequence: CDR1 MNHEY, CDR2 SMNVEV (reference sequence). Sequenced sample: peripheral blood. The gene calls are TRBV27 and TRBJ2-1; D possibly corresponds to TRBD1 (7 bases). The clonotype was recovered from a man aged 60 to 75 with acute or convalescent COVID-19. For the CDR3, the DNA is TGTGCCAGCAGCCGACAGGGAGGCAATGAGCAGTTCTTC. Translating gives CASSRQGGNEQFF.